This T cell receptor beta chain was identified in a study of cytomegalovirus exposure and HLA in healthy donors. Turning to the study itself: Most donors, around 81% of a few hundred genotyped, fell in the Caucasian-associated ancestry cluster. General study points: Earlier findings revealed that most TCR beta V segments proved productive either about 87% or about 30% of the time. Through in vitro validation, a few CMV-associated chains were shown to be specific for CMV antigens. TCR beta chain V- and J-gene trimming was linked, in a later analysis, to a missense variant in DCLRE1C.

Use of 60 Vbeta and 13 Jbeta primers characterized the PCR. Clones were sequenced by immunoSEQ multiplex PCR, and TCRdb holds only the in-frame ones, with some missing. The sample holds about 180,000 clones, 75% to 85% seen once. In germline, CDR1 is SGHDT, CDR2 YYEEEE. CDR3 size: 16 residues. After removal of 4 bases from V and 2 bases from J, the junction contained 4 bases not matched to a gene. Comment on this clone: Antigen: not known.

V usage is TRBV5-6 and J usage is TRBJ2-7, with 15 bases matching TRBD2. This clonotype was obtained from a man aged 25-40 years in good health and CMV-seropositive. Sequenced sample: PBMCs. Here the CDR3 DNA reads TGTGCCAGCAGCCCCCGGACTAGCGGGGGGGCCTACGAGCAGTACTTC. Its translation is CASSPRTSGGAYEQYF.